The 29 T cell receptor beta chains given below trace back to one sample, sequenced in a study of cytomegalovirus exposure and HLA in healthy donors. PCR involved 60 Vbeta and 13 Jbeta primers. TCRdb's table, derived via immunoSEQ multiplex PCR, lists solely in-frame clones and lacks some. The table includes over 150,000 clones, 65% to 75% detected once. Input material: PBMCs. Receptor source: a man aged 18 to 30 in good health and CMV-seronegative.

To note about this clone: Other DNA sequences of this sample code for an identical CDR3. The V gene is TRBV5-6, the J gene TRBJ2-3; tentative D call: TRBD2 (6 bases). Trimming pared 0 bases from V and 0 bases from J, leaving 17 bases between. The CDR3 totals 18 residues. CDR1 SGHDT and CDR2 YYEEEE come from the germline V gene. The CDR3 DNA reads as TGTGCCAGCAGCTTGGGACTGGCGGGGCCCAGTAGCACAGATACGCAGTATTTT. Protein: CASSLGLAGPSSTDTQYF.

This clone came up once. The CDR3 loop reads CASSHRTSGLNEQFF. CDR3 bases: TGTGCCAGCTCACACCGGACTAGCGGGCTCAATGAGCAGTTCTTC. The chain carries TRBV18 and TRBJ2-1; 11 bases are a match to TRBD2. Germline values: CDR1 KGHSH, CDR2 LQKENI. After removal of 4 bases from V and 6 bases from J, the junction contained 5 bases not matched to a gene. The CDR3 spans 15 residues.

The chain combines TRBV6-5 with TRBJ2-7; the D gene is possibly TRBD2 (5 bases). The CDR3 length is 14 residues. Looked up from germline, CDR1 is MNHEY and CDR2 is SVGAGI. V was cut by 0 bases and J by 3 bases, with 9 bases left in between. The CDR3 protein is CASSYSNGLYEQYF. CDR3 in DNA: TGTGCCAGCAGTTACTCGAATGGACTCTACGAGCAGTACTTC.

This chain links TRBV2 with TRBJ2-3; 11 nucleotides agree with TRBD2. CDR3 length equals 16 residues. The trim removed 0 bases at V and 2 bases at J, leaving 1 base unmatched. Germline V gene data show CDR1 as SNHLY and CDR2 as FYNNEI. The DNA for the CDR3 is TGTGCCAGCAGTGAAGCTAGCGGGGGGGCCACAGATACGCAGTATTTT. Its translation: CASSEASGGATDTQYF.

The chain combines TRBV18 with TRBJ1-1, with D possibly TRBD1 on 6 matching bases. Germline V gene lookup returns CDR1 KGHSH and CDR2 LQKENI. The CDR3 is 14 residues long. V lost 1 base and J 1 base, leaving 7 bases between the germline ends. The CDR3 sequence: CASSPQGGNTEAFF. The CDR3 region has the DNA TGTGCCAGCTCACCACAAGGGGGGAACACTGAAGCTTTCTTT. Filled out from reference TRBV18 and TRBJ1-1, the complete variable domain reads NAGVMQNPRHLVRRRGQEARLRCSPMKGHSHVYWYRQLPEEGLKFMVYLQKENIIDESGMPKERFSAEFPKEGPSILRIQQVVRGDSAAYFCASSPQGGNTEAFFGQGTRLTVV.

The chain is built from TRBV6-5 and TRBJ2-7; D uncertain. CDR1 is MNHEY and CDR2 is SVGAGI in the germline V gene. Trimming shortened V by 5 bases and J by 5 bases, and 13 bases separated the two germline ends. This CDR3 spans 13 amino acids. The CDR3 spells CASSPSHRDEQYF. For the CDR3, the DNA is TGTGCCAGCAGTCCCTCCCACAGAGACGAGCAGTACTTC.

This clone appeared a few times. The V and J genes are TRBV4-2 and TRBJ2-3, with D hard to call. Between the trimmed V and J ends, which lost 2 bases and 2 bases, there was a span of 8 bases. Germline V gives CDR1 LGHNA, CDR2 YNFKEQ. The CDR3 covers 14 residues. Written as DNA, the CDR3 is TGTGCCAGCAGCCAAACCCAGAACACAGATACGCAGTATTTT. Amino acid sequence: CASSQTQNTDTQYF.

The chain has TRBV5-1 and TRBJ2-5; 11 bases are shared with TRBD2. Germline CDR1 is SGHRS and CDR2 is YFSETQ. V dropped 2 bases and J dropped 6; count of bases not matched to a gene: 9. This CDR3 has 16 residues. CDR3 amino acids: CASSFGLLAGGKTQYF. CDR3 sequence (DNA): TGCGCCAGCAGCTTTGGTCTCCTAGCGGGGGGTAAGACCCAGTACTTC.

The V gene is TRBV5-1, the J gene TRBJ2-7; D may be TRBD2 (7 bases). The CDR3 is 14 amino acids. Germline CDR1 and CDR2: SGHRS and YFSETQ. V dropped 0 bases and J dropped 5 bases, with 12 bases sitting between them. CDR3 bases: TGCGCCAGCAGCTTGGGAGGGGGGGCCAACGAGCAGTACTTC. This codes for CASSLGGGANEQYF. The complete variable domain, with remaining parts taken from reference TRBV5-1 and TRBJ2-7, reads KAGVTQTPRYLIKTRGQQVTLSCSPISGHRSVSWYQQTPGQGLQFLFEYFSETQRNKGNFPGRFSGRQFSNSRSEMNVSTLELGDSALYLCASSLGGGANEQYFGPGTRLTVT.

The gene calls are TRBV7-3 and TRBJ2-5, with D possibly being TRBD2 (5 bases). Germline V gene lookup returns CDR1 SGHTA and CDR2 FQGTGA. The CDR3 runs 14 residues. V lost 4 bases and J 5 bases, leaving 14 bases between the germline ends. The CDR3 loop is CASSSSFGEETQYF. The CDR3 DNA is TGTGCCAGCAGCTCTTCATTTGGGGAGGAGACCCAGTACTTC. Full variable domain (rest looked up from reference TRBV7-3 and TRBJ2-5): GAGVSQTPSNKVTEKGKYVELRCDPISGHTALYWYRQSLGQGPEFLIYFQGTGAADDSGLPNDRFFAVRPEGSVSTLKIQRTERGDSAVYLCASSSSFGEETQYFGPGTRLLVL.

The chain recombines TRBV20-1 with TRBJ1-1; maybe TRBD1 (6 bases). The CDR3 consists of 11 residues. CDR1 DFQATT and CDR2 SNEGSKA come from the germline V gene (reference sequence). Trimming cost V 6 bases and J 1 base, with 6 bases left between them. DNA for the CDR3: TGCAGTGCGGGACAGAACACTGAAGCTTTCTTT. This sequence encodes CSAGQNTEAFF.

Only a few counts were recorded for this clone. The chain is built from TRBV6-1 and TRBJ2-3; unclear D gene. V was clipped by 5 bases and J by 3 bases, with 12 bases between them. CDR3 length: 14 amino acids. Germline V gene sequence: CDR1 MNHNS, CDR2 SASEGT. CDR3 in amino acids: CASSKGSRTDTQYF. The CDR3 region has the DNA TGTGCCAGCAGTAAAGGGTCACGGACAGATACGCAGTATTTT.

Here the CDR3 DNA reads TGCGCCAGCAGCCCCGAAGAAGCCGGGGCCAACGTCCTGACTTTC. As protein: CASSPEEAGANVLTF. The J gene is TRBJ2-6, the V gene TRBV5-1, with D unclear. This CDR3 has 15 amino acids. The ends were cut back, 4 bases at V and 4 bases at J, with 12 bases in the middle. Per germline, CDR1 SGHRS and CDR2 YFSETQ.

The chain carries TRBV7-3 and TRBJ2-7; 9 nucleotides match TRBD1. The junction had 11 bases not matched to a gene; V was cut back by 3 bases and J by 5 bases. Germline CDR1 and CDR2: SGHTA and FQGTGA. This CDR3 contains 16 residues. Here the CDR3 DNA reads TGTGCCAGCAGCTTGCAGGGGGGGACAGGGTATGACGAGCAGTACTTC. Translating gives CASSLQGGTGYDEQYF.

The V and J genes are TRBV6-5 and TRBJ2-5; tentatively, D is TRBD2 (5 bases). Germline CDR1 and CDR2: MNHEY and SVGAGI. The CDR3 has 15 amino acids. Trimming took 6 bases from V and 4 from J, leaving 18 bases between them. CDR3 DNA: TGTGCCAGCAGGGCCGGGCTCCACGCGGGAGAGACCCAGTACTTC. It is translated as CASRAGLHAGETQYF.

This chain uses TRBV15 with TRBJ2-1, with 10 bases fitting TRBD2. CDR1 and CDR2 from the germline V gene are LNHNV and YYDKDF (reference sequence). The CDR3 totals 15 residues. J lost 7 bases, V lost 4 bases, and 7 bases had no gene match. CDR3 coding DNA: TGTGCCACCAGCACCCTAGCGGGGGTTTTGAATGAGCAGTTCTTC. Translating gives CATSTLAGVLNEQFF.

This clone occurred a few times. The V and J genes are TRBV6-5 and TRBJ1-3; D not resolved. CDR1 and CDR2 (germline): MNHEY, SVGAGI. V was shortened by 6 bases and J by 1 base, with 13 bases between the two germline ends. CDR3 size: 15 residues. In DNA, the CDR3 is TGTGCCAGCAGACTACACCCCGCATCTGGAAACACCATATATTTT. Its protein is CASRLHPASGNTIYF.

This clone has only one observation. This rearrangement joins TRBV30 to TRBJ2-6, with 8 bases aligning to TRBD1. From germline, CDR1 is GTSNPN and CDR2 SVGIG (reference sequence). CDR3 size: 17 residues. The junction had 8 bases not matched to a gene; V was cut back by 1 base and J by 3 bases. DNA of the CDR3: TGTGCCTGGAGTGGACAGGGGCGGAGCAATGGGGCCAACGTCCTGACTTTC. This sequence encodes CAWSGQGRSNGANVLTF.

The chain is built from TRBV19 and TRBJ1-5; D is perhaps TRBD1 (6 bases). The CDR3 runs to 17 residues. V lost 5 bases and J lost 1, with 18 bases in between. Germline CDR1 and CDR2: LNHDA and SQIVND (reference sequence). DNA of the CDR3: TGTGCCAGTAGTCCTGCCGGGACATGGGGGAGCAATCAGCCCCAGCATTTT. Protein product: CASSPAGTWGSNQPQHF.

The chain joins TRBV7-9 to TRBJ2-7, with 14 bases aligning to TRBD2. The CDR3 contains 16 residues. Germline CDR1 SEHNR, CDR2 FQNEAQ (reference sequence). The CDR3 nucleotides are TGTGCCAGCAGCTCAGGGACTAGCGGGGGACACTACGGGCAGTACGTC. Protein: CASSSGTSGGHYGQYV.

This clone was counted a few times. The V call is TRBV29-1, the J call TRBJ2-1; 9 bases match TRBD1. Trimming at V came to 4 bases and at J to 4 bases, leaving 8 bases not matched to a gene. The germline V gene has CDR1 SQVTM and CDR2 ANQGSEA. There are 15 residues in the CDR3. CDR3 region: CSVVGGQGVYNEQFF. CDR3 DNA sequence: TGCAGCGTTGTAGGGGGACAGGGCGTTTACAATGAGCAGTTCTTC.

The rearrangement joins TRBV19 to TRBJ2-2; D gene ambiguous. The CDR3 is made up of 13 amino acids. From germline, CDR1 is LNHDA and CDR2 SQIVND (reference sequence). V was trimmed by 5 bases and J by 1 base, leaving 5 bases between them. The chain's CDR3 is CASSFQNTGELFF. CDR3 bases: TGTGCCAGTAGTTTTCAGAACACCGGGGAGCTGTTTTTT.

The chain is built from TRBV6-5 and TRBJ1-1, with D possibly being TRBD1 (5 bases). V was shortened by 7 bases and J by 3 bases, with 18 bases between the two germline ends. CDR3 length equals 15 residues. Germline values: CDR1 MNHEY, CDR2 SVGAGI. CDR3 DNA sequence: TGTGCCAGCAATCACCGGGGGTACATCGACACTGAAGCTTTCTTT. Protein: CASNHRGYIDTEAFF.

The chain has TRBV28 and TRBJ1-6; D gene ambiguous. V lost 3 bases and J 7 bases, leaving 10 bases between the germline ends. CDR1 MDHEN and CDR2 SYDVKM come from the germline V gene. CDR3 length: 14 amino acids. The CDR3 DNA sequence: TGTGCCAGCAGTTTTTGGACTATAAATTCACCCCTCCACTTT. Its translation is CASSFWTINSPLHF.

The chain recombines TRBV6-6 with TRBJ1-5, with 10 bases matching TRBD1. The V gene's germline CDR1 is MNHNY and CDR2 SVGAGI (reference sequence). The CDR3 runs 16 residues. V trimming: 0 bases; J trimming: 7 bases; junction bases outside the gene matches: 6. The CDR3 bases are TGTGCCAGCAGTTACTCCGGAGGACAGGGGGGCCAGCCCCAGCATTTT. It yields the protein CASSYSGGQGGQPQHF.

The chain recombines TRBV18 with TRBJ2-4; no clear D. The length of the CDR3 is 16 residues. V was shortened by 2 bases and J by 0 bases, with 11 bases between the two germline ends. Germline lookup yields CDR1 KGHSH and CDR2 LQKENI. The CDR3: CASSPSESLAKNIQYF. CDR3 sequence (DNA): TGTGCCAGCTCACCATCGGAGTCACTAGCCAAAAACATTCAGTACTTC. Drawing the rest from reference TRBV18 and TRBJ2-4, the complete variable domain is NAGVMQNPRHLVRRRGQEARLRCSPMKGHSHVYWYRQLPEEGLKFMVYLQKENIIDESGMPKERFSAEFPKEGPSILRIQQVVRGDSAAYFCASSPSESLAKNIQYFGAGTRLSVL.

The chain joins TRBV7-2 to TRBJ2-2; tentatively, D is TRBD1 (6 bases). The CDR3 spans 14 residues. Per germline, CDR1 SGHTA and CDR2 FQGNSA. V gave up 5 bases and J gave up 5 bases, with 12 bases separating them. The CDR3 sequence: CASSPGHRTGELFF. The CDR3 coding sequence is TGTGCCAGCAGCCCGGGACACCGTACCGGGGAGCTGTTTTTT.

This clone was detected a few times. The CDR3 sequence: CASDRDYEQYV. In DNA form, the CDR3 reads TGTGCCAGCGACAGGGATTACGAGCAGTACGTC. The rearrangement joins TRBV28 to TRBJ2-7, with TRBD1 identical over 7 bases. The CDR3 loop spans 11 amino acids. Germline CDR1 MDHEN, CDR2 SYDVKM. Unmatched junction bases numbered 2, after V lost 8 bases and J lost 4 bases.

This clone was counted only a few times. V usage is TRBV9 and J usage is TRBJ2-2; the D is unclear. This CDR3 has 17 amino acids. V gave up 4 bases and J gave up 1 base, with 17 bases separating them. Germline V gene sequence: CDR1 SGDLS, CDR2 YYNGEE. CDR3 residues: CASSRLGSTLNTGELFF. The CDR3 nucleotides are TGTGCCAGCAGCCGCCTCGGTAGCACTTTGAACACCGGGGAGCTGTTTTTT. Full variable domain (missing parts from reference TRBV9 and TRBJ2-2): DSGVTQTPKHLITATGQRVTLRCSPRSGDLSVYWYQQSLDQGLQFLIQYYNGEERAKGNILERFSAQQFPDLHSELNLSSLELGDSALYFCASSRLGSTLNTGELFFGEGSRLTVL.